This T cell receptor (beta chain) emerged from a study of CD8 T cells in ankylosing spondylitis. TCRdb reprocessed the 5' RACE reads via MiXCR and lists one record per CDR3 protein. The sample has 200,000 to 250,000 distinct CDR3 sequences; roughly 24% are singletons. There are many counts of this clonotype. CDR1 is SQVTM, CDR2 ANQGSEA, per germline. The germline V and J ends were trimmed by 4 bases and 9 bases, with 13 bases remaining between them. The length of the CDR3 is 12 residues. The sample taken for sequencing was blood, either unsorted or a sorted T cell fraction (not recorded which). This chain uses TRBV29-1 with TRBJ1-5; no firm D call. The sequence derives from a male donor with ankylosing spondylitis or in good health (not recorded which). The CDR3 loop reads CSVGTVTGPQHF. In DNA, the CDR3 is TGCAGCGTTGGTACAGTTACGGGGCCCCAGCATTTT.